This entry lists 17 T cell receptor beta chains sequenced from one sample in a study of T cells in Graves' hyperthyroidism and ophthalmopathy. Amplification yielded TCR beta CDR3 regions, with RNA transcripts as the source. In the first-round RT-PCR of the TCR CDR3, the HTBI primer set was used. TCRdb recomputed calls from the multiplex PCR reads with MiXCR, one row per CDR3 protein. The table lists nearly 750,000 distinct CDR3 sequences, approximately 36% of them singletons. Specimen: blood. The receptors were sampled from a woman aged 40 to 50 with Graves' hyperthyroidism.

The rearrangement uses TRBV7-2 and TRBJ1-6; 7 bases map to TRBD1. The CDR3 has 14 residues. The germline CDR1 and CDR2 sequences are SGHTA and FQGNSA. Trimming cost V 6 bases and J 10 bases; bases outside gene matches: 9. In DNA form, the CDR3 reads TGTGCCAGCAGGGAAGGACAGGAAAGCTCACCCCTCCACTTT. Translated, it gives CASREGQESSPLHF. The entire variable domain, with the rest obtained from reference TRBV7-2 and TRBJ1-6, is as follows: GAGVSQSPSNKVTEKGKDVELRCDPISGHTALYWYRQSLGQGLEFLIYFQGNSAPDKSGLPSDRFSAERTGGSVSTLTIQRTQQEDSAVYLCASREGQESSPLHFGNGTRLTVT.

This clonotype appeared a few times. The chain employs TRBV20-1 and TRBJ2-7; weak D call: TRBD2 (6 bases). Germline CDR1 is DFQATT and CDR2 is SNEGSKA (reference sequence). The CDR3 has 15 residues. Trimming removed 1 base from V and 0 bases from J, with 13 bases in between. This CDR3 reads CSARVLDGSSYEQYF. Written as DNA, the CDR3 is TGCAGTGCTAGAGTCTTGGACGGGAGCTCCTACGAGCAGTACTTC.

Many counts were recorded for this clonotype. This chain uses TRBV2 with TRBJ1-5; D is unresolved. Germline CDR1 is SNHLY and CDR2 is FYNNEI. The CDR3 contains 14 residues. Trimming cost V 3 bases and J 3 bases, with 9 bases left between them. CDR3 region: CASSEVGLNQPQHF. CDR3 coding DNA: TGTGCCAGCAGTGAGGTTGGGCTCAATCAGCCCCAGCATTTT.

This clonotype was counted between two and nine times. V gene TRBV19 combines with J gene TRBJ2-2, with TRBD1 identical over 9 bases. CDR3 length: 17 amino acids. The germline CDR1 and CDR2 sequences are LNHDA and SQIVND (reference sequence). V shed 0 bases and J 5 bases; nucleotides not matched to a gene: 7. In DNA, the CDR3 is TGTGCCAGTAGTATAGATATAGGGACAGGGCGAACCGGGGAGCTGTTTTTT. It codes for CASSIDIGTGRTGELFF.

Concerning this clonotype itself: A read error may produce the germline difference seen at one junction end. This rearrangement joins TRBV9 to TRBJ2-7; D call uncertain. Germline values: CDR1 SGDLS, CDR2 YYNGEE. The CDR3 extends over 14 amino acids. The CDR3 is CVSSYFLESYEQYF. CDR3 nucleotide sequence: TGTGTCAGCTCCTATTTTCTTGAATCCTACGAGCAGTACTTC.

This clonotype was detected a few times. V gene TRBV27 combines with J gene TRBJ2-2; 9 nucleotides align to TRBD1. The V gene end was trimmed by 10 bases and the J gene end by 5 bases; junction bases not matched to a gene: 11. The CDR3 consists of 15 residues. From germline, CDR1 is MNHEY and CDR2 SMNVEV (reference sequence). Written as DNA, the CDR3 is TGTGCCACCCAATCCGGGACAGGGACGACCGGGGAGCTGTTTTTT. It codes for CATQSGTGTTGELFF.

The chain employs TRBV6-5 and TRBJ1-1; the D is unclear. The CDR3 extends over 14 amino acids. The germline V gene has CDR1 MNHEY and CDR2 SVGAGI. V gave up 2 bases and J gave up 3 bases, with 10 bases separating them. The CDR3 nucleotides read TGTGCCAGCAGTTACGGGTACGAGGACACTGAAGCTTTCTTT. Translated, it gives CASSYGYEDTEAFF.

In its sample, this clonotype was seen many times. This chain connects TRBV12-3 or TRBV12-4 to TRBJ1-2; 7 bases agree with TRBD1. Trimming cost V 8 bases and J 3 bases; bases outside gene matches: 6. The CDR3 loop spans 13 amino acids. CDR3 in DNA: TGTGCCAGCTCCCTCACAGGGGACTATGGCTACACCTTC. It is translated as CASSLTGDYGYTF.

The chain is built from TRBV20-1 and TRBJ2-5, with D unclear. The CDR3 is made up of 16 amino acids. The V gene's germline CDR1 is DFQATT and CDR2 SNEGSKA (reference sequence). Trimming took off 6 bases at V and 0 bases at J, with 20 bases between the two ends. CDR3 sequence (DNA): TGCAGTGCCCCAGAGATAAACCGTTGGTACCAAGAGACCCAGTACTTC. Encoded protein: CSAPEINRWYQETQYF.

Regarding this clonotype: This may be a read error, as it is one base from a much larger clone. This chain joins TRBV7-2 and TRBJ2-2; TRBD1 matches 7 bases. Germline V CDR1 and CDR2: SGHTA, FQGNSA. J gave up 1 base and V 6 bases, and 8 bases lay outside the gene matches. The CDR3 contains 16 residues. The CDR3 nucleotides are TGTGCCAGCAGACGCCGTCGGACAGGGAACACCGGGGAGCTGTTTTTT. It yields the protein CASRRRRTGNTGELFF.

V and J are TRBV7-9 and TRBJ2-3; possible D gene TRBD1, 6 bases. Germline values: CDR1 SEHNR, CDR2 FQNEAQ (reference sequence). V gave up 5 bases and J gave up 6 bases, with 15 bases separating them. The CDR3 is made up of 14 amino acids. DNA for the CDR3: TGTGCCAGCAGCGGCTCAGCGGACAGCGATACGCAGTATTTT. Its protein is CASSGSADSDTQYF.

This clonotype was counted between two and nine times. This sequence joins TRBV6-6 and TRBJ1-6, with D unresolved. The CDR3 has 15 amino acids. V lost 7 bases, J lost 9 bases, and 19 bases lay in between. CDR1 is MNHNY, CDR2 SVGAGI, per germline (reference sequence). The CDR3 is CASTRHGVPGSPLHF. As DNA, the CDR3 is TGTGCCAGCACCCGACATGGGGTCCCCGGTTCACCCCTCCACTTT.

The rearrangement uses TRBV29-1 and TRBJ2-7; the D is unclear. Trimming cost V 7 bases and J 2 bases, with 6 bases left between them. CDR1 and CDR2 from the germline V gene are SQVTM and ANQGSEA. CDR3 size: 10 residues. The CDR3 DNA reads as TGCAGCGCCGGTCCCTACGAGCAGTACTTC. Translating it yields CSAGPYEQYF.

This clonotype came up many times. The chain combines TRBV19 with TRBJ1-1; no clear D gene. V shed 5 bases and J shed 8 bases, with 15 bases lying between them. Germline V gene lookup returns CDR1 LNHDA and CDR2 SQIVND (reference sequence). CDR3 length equals 13 residues. This CDR3 is CASSDTAESEAFF. Written as DNA, the CDR3 is TGTGCCAGTAGTGATACAGCGGAGTCAGAAGCTTTCTTT. The whole variable domain, remainder taken from reference TRBV19 and TRBJ1-1, is DGGITQSPKYLFRKEGQNVTLSCEQNLNHDAMYWYRQDPGQGLRLIYYSQIVNDFQKGDIAEGYSVSREKKESFPLTVTSAQKNPTAFYLCASSDTAESEAFFGQGTRLTVV.

This clonotype was counted only a few times. The V and J genes are TRBV7-2 and TRBJ1-2; D is unresolved. The V gene lost 6 bases and the J gene lost 7 bases, with 15 bases spanning the gap. The length of the CDR3 is 13 residues. Germline V gene sequence: CDR1 SGHTA, CDR2 FQGNSA. The CDR3 region has the DNA TGTGCCAGCAGTCCATCCCGCAGCCGTGGCTACACCTTC. It is translated as CASSPSRSRGYTF.

V and J are TRBV19 and TRBJ2-7; 8 bases map to TRBD1. In germline, CDR1 is LNHDA, CDR2 SQIVND (reference sequence). The CDR3 totals 13 residues. The ends lost 5 bases at V and 9 bases at J; junction bases unmatched: 9. The CDR3 loop is CASSLTGDGTQYF. The CDR3 DNA follows: TGTGCCAGTAGTTTGACAGGGGACGGTACGCAGTACTTC.

V is TRBV10-1 and J is TRBJ2-2; 13 nucleotides agree with TRBD2. J gave up 3 bases and V 6 bases, and 13 bases lay outside the gene matches. CDR1 is WNHNN and CDR2 is SYGVQD in the germline V gene (reference sequence). The CDR3 loop spans 19 amino acids. The CDR3 coding sequence is TGCGCCAGCAGAGCAAGCCGGACTAGCGGGAGTTTTGACACCGGGGAGCTGTTTTTT. Its translation is CASRASRTSGSFDTGELFF.